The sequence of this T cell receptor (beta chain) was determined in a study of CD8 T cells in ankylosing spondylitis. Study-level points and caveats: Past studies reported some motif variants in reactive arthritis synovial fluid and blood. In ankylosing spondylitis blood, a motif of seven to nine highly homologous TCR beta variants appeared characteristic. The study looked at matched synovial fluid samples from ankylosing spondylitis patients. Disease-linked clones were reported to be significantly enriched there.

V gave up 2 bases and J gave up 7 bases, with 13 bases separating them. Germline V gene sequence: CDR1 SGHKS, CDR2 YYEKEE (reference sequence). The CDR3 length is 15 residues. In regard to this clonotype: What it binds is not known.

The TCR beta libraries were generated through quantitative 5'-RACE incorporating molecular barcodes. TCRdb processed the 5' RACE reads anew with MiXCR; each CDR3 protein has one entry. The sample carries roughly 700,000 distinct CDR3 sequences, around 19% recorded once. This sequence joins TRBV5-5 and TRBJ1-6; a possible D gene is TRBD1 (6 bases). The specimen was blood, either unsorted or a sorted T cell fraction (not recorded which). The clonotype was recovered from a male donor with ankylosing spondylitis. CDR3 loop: CASSFQGTQNSPLHF. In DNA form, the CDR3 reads TGTGCCAGCAGCTTCCAGGGGACCCAAAATTCACCCCTCCACTTT. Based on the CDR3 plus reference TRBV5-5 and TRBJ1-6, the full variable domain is DAGVTQSPTHLIKTRGQQVTLRCSPISGHKSVSWYQQVLGQGPQFIFQYYEKEERGRGNFPDRFSARQFPNYSSELNVNALLLGDSALYLCASSFQGTQNSPLHFGNGTRLTVT.